This T cell receptor beta chain was sequenced during a study of T cells in Graves' hyperthyroidism and ophthalmopathy. Study-wide points: The blood repertoire included most of the expanded thyroid clonotypes above 0.001.

Subjects aged 18 to 65 presented with newly diagnosed hyperthyroidism of less than 2 months' duration. RNA transcripts provided the source from which TCR beta CDR3 regions were amplified. The HTBI primer set served for first-round RT-PCR of the TCR CDR3. TCRdb re-called the multiplex PCR reads through MiXCR, storing one row per CDR3 protein. The sample has roughly 700,000 distinct CDR3 sequences; roughly 17% are singletons. Worth noting for this clonotype: Its specificity is not known.

The receptor was isolated from a man aged 50 to 59 with Graves' hyperthyroidism. Material: blood.

The CDR3 DNA sequence: TGTGCCACCAGCAGAGATGGAAGGGAAAATAACAATGAGCAGTTCTTC. This gives the protein CATSRDGRENNNEQFF. This chain links TRBV15 with TRBJ2-1; no reliable D call. Trimming removed 0 bases at V and 5 bases at J, with 14 bases between. The CDR3 runs 16 residues. The germline V gene has CDR1 LNHNV and CDR2 YYDKDF (reference sequence).